This TCR beta chain was found in a study of T cells in localized non-small cell lung cancer. General study results and limits: Greater blood T cell density accompanied longer overall survival.

Deletions cut 3 bases from V and 4 bases from J, with 22 bases between. The CDR3 totals 17 residues. Per the germline V gene, CDR1 is KGHSH and CDR2 is LQKENI. Produced via immunoSEQ multiplex PCR; TCRdb's table is partial and in-frame only. The sample includes some 55,000 clones, approximately 80% of them seen just once. Details on this clone: Its specificity is unknown.

The input for sequencing was peripheral blood, taken before any cancer treatment. V gene TRBV18 combines with J gene TRBJ2-7; D may be TRBD2 (6 bases). The origin of this receptor is an older female donor with stage II squamous cell lung carcinoma. This chain's CDR3 is CASSPGDSSPGQYEQYF. In nucleotides, the CDR3 is TGTGCCAGCTCACCGGGGGACTCGAGCCCTGGACAATACGAGCAGTACTTC.